This T cell receptor (beta chain) was identified in a study of cytomegalovirus exposure and HLA in healthy donors. Whole-study results and caveats: Associated with HLA alleles at 0.05 false discovery rate in a later analysis were some 18,000 TCR beta sequences. Roughly uniform depth of sequencing across donors was assumed in presence/absence analyses. CMV serostatus was the sole immune exposure data available.

Primers for the PCR totalled 60 Vbeta and 13 Jbeta. Only in-frame clones appear in the TCRdb table, and some are missing; sequencing was by immunoSEQ multiplex PCR. The table lists about 120,000 clones, 74% of them singletons. V was clipped by 5 bases and J by 7 bases; unmatched bases: 4. The CDR3 runs 13 residues. The germline gives CDR1 LNHDA, CDR2 SQIVND (reference sequence). Notes on this clone: No antigen is known for it.

This receptor was identified in a man aged 30-40 years in good health and CMV-seropositive. This chain links TRBV19 with TRBJ1-5; TRBD1 aligns across 8 bases. Sequencing input: PBMCs. The CDR3 DNA follows: TGTGCCAGTAGTGGACAGGGAGACCAGCCCCAGCATTTT. This sequence encodes CASSGQGDQPQHF. The entire variable domain, with the rest obtained from reference TRBV19 and TRBJ1-5, is as follows: DGGITQSPKYLFRKEGQNVTLSCEQNLNHDAMYWYRQDPGQGLRLIYYSQIVNDFQKGDIAEGYSVSREKKESFPLTVTSAQKNPTAFYLCASSGQGDQPQHFGDGTRLSIL.